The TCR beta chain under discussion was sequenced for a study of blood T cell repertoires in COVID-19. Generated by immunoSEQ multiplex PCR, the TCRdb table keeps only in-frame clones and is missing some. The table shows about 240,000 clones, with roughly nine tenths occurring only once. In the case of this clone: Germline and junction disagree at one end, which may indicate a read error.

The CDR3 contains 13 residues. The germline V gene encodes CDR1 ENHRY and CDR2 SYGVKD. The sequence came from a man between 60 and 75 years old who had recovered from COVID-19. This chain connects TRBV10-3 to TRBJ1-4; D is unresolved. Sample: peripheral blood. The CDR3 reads CASSGSVGEKLFF. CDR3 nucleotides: TGTGCCAGCAGTGGGAGTGTCGGGGAAAAACTGTTTTTT.